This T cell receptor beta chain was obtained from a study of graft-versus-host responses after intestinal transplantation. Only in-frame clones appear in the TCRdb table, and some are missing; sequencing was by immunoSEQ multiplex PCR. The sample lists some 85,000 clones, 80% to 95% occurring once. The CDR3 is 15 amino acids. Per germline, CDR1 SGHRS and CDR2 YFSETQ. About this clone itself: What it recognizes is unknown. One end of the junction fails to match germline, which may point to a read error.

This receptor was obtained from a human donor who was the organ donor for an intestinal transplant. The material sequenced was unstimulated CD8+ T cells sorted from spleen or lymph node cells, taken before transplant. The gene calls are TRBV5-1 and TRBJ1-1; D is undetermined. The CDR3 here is CASSFLAGTNAEAFF. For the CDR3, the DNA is TGCGCCAGCAGCTTCCTGGCGGGAACGAACGCTGAAGCTTTCTTT.